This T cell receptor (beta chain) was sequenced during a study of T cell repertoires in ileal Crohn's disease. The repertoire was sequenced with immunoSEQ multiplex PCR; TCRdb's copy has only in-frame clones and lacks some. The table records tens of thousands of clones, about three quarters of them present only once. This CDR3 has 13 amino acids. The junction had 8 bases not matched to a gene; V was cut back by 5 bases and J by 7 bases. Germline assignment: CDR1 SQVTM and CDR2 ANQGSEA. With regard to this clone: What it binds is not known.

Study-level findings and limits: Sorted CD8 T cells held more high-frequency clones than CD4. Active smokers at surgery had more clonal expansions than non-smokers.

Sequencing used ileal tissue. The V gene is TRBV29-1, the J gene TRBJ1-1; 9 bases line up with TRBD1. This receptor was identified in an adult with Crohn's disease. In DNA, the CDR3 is TGCAGCGTTTTCTTACAGGGGGCTTATGAAGCTTTCTTT. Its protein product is CSVFLQGAYEAFF.